This T cell receptor (beta chain) was recorded in a study of shared clonotypes between healthy human individuals. At the level of the study: CD8 memory received one plate per donor, CD8 naive two, CD4 memory three and CD4 naive three.

The ends lost 4 bases at V and 1 base at J; junction bases unmatched: 4. This CDR3 has 14 residues. Germline values: CDR1 SEHNR, CDR2 FQNEAQ (reference sequence). Sorted-subset replicate PCRs used 150 to 200 ng of genomic DNA. This amount corresponded to about 30,000 T cell genomes. Method: immunoSEQ multiplex PCR; TCRdb's copy keeps in-frame clones and lacks some. The table lists about 1 million clones, about three quarters of them singletons. Overall study findings and caveats: Non-shared clonotypes showed lower generation probabilities than clonotypes common to all four donors.

The authors divided CD4+ cells into CD45RA+ naive and CD45RA-negative memory subsets. As to this clone: Its antigen is not identified.

Sequenced sample: memory CD4+ T cells sorted from blood. Subset reported: CD45RA-negative fraction. J is TRBJ2-7 and V is TRBV7-9; 7 bases are a match to TRBD1. This sequence originates from a man between 18 and 35 years old in good health. CDR3 nucleotide sequence: TGTGCCAGCAGCTCGGGACAGTTATCCTACGAGCAGTACTTC. This gives the protein CASSSGQLSYEQYF.